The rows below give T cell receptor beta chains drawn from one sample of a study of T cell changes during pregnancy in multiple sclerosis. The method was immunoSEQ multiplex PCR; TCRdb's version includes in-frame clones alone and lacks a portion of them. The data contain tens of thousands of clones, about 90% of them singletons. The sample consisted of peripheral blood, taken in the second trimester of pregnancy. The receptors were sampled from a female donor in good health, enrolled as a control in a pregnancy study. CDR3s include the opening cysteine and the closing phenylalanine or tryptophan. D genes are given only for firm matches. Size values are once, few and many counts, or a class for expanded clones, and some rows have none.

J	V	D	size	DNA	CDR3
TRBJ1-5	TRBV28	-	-	TGTGCCAGCAGTTCAGGGGTGGCAGTGCGCAATCAGCCCCAGCATTTT	CASSSGVAVRNQPQHF
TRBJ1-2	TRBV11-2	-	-	TGTGCCAGCAGGGCAGGGGTGTACTATGGCTACACCTTC	CASRAGVYYGYTF
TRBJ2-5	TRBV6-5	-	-	TGTGCCAGCCGACAGACGACGTACCAAGAGACCCAGTACTTC	CASRQTTYQETQYF
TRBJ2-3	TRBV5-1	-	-	TGCGCCAGCAGCTTGGGGCGGAAAGATACGCAGTATTTT	CASSLGRKDTQYF
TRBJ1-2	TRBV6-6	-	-	TGTGCCAGCAGTCCCGGGACTGTCTTCGGCTACACCTTC	CASSPGTVFGYTF
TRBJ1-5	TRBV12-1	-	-	TGTGCCAGCAGCTTTCGACAGAATACCTATAGCAATCAGCCCCAGCATTTT	CASSFRQNTYSNQPQHF
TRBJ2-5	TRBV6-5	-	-	TGTGCCAGCAGTAGGCAGGGTCAAGAGACCCAGTACTTC	CASSRQGQETQYF
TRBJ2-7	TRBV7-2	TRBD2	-	TGTGCCAGCAGCTCGGGACTAGTCGGAAACGAGCAGTACTTC	CASSSGLVGNEQYF
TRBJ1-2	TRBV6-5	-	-	TGTGCCAGCAGTTACTCGAACTCCCCGGCGGGGTATGGCTACACCTTC	CASSYSNSPAGYGYTF
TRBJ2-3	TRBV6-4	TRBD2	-	TGTGCCAGCAGTGAAGGCGGGGGGTCCACAGATACGCAGTATTTT	CASSEGGGSTDTQYF
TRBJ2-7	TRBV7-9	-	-	TGTGCCAGCAGCTCTAGGGGCGGCGGGTTCGGGAGACCATACGAGCAGTACTTC	CASSSRGGGFGRPYEQYF
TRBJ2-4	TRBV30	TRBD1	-	TGTGCCTGGAGTGACCGGGACAGGGCCTACTTC	CAWSDRDRAYF
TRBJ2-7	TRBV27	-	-	TGTGCCAGCAGTTCCATGACAGGACCCTACGAGCAGTACTTC	CASSSMTGPYEQYF
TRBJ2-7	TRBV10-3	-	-	TGTGCCATCAGTGACGGAGAGATTACATCCTACGAGCAGTACTTC	CAISDGEITSYEQYF
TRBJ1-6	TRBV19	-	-	TGTGCCAGTACGCAGGGGTCGATATTGAATTCACCCCTCCACTTT	CASTQGSILNSPLHF
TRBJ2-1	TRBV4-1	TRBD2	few	TGCGCCAGCAGCGATCTAGCGGGTCCCAATGAGCAGTTCTTC	CASSDLAGPNEQFF
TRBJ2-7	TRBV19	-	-	TGTGCCAGTAGTGGTGACAGAGTGGGCTCCTACGAGCAGTACTTC	CASSGDRVGSYEQYF
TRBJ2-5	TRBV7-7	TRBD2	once	TGTGCTAGCAGCTTAGTCAGGGTCTCGGCTAGCGGGGAGGAGACCCAGTACTTC	CASSLVRVSASGEETQYF
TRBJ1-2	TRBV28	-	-	TGTGCCAGCAGCCAGGGGAACTATGGCTACACCTTC	CASSQGNYGYTF
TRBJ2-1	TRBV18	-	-	TGTGCCAGCTCACCCGGCAGGGACTACAATGAGCAGTTCTTC	CASSPGRDYNEQFF
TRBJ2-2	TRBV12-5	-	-	TGTGCTAGTGGTTTGGGGGGCTTGGGCGGGGAGCTGTTTTTT	CASGLGGLGGELFF
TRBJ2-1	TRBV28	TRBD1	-	TGTGCCAGCAGAACTCGCACCTCTCCGGGACAGGAGTACAATGAGCAGTTCTTC	CASRTRTSPGQEYNEQFF
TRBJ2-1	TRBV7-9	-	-	TGTGCCAGCAGCTTAGATAGCGGTGAGCAGTTCTTC	CASSLDSGEQFF
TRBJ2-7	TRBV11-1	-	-	TGTGCCAGCAGCTTTGAGGGACTGATCTACGAGCAGTACTTC	CASSFEGLIYEQYF
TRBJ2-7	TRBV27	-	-	TGTGCCAGCAGTTTTATCCAGGGTCTTCACGAGCAGTACTTC	CASSFIQGLHEQYF
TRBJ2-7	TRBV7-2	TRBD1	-	TGTGCCAGCAGCCCCGGGACAGGGAAGTCCTACGAGCAGTACTTC	CASSPGTGKSYEQYF
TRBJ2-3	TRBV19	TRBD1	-	TGTGCCAGTAGCCCCGATAACAGGGGAACAGATACGCAGTATTTT	CASSPDNRGTDTQYF
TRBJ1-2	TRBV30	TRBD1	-	TGTGCCTGGTCGCCGGGACAGGGGATTGGCTACACCTTC	CAWSPGQGIGYTF
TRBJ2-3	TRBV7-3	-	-	TGTGCCAGCAGCCCTGGGGCGACTTGGGGCGATACGCAGTATTTT	CASSPGATWGDTQYF
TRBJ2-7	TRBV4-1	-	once	TGCGCCAGCAGCCCCGGAGGAACCTACGAGCAGTACTTC	CASSPGGTYEQYF
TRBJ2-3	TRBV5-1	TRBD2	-	TGCGCCAGCAGCTCGACCGGGACTAGCGGCGCTAGCACAGATACGCAGTATTTT	CASSSTGTSGASTDTQYF
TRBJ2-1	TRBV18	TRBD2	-	TGTGCCAGCTCACCGGTCGCGGGGGTTAACTCCTACAATGAGCAGTTCTTC	CASSPVAGVNSYNEQFF
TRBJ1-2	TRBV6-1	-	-	TGTGCCAGCAGTGAAGCGGGATTGACAGGTGTGGCCTATGGCTACACCTTC	CASSEAGLTGVAYGYTF
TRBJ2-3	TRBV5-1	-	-	TGCGCCAGCAGCCTCGCCGACAGGACAGATACGCAGTATTTT	CASSLADRTDTQYF
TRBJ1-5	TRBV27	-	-	TGTGCCAGCAGTAGAAAAACAGTCCCCGGGGTAAAATCACCCCAGCATTTT	CASSRKTVPGVKSPQHF
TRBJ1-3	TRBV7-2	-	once	TGTGCCAGCAGCTTAGGGTCGGGTCGAAACACCATATATTTT	CASSLGSGRNTIYF
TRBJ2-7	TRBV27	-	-	TGTGCCAGCAGTTTGATCGGGGAATACGGGTACGAGCAGTACTTC	CASSLIGEYGYEQYF
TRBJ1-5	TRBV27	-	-	TGTGCCAGCAGTTTTCTCCCGACAGGTGAAAGCAATCAGCCCCAGCATTTT	CASSFLPTGESNQPQHF
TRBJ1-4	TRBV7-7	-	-	TGTGCTAGCAGCTTAGGTCAGGGTAATGAAAAACTGTTTTTT	CASSLGQGNEKLFF
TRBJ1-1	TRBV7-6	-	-	TGTGCCAGCAGCTTAGGAGATCGAGCTTTCTTT	CASSLGDRAFF
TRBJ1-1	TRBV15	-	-	TGTGCCACCAGCAGAGATATTGGACAGCTCTACACTGAAGCTTTCTTT	CATSRDIGQLYTEAFF
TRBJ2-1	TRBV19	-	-	TGTGCCAGTAGCGGACGGACATCTGGCTCCTACAATGAGCAGTTCTTC	CASSGRTSGSYNEQFF
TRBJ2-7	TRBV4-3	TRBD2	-	TGCGCCAGCAGCCAAGGACTAGCGGGATTCTACGAGCAGTACTTC	CASSQGLAGFYEQYF
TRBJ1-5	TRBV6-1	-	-	TGTGCCAGCAGTGGACGACAGAGCAATCAGCCCCAGCATTTT	CASSGRQSNQPQHF
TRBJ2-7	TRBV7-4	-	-	TGTGCCAGCCCCCTCGGGTGTTACGAGCAGTACTTC	CASPLGCYEQYF
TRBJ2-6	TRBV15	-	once	TGTGCCACCAGCAGTGGGGCTGGGGCCGGGGCCAACGTCCTGACTTTC	CATSSGAGAGANVLTF
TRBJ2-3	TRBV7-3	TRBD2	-	TGTGCCAGCAGCTTAGGGGTTAGCGGGAGGGCCCAAGATACGCAGTATTTT	CASSLGVSGRAQDTQYF
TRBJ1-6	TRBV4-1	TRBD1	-	TGCGCCAGCAGCCAAGGACAGGGGTTTAATTCACCCCTCCACTTT	CASSQGQGFNSPLHF
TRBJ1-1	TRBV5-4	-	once	TGTGCCAGCAGCTTGAGACAGAACACTGAAGCTTTCTTT	CASSLRQNTEAFF
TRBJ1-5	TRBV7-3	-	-	TGTGCCAGCAGCTTAACCCCGCCAGCGATGTCCAATCAGCCCCAGCATTTT	CASSLTPPAMSNQPQHF
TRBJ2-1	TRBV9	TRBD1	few	TGTGCCAGCAGCGTATTTCAGGGGGCGAATGAGCAGTTCTTC	CASSVFQGANEQFF